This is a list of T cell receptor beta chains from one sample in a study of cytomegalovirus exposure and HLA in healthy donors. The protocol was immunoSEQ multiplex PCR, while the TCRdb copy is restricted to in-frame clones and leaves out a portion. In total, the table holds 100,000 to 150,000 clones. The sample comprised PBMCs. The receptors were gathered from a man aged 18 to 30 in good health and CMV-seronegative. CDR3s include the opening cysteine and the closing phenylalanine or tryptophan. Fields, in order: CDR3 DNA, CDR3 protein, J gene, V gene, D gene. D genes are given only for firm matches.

TGTGCCAGTAGGACCGGGACAGGAGGTGAAAAACTGTTTTTT,CASRTGTGGEKLFF,TRBJ1-4,TRBV19,TRBD1
TGTGCCAGCTCACCAATTCCGACAGCCTCTGCAACTAATGAAAAACTGTTTTTT,CASSPIPTASATNEKLFF,TRBJ1-4,TRBV18,NA
TGTGCCAGCAGCCCGGGTGGGGGAGGGAGAGAGACCCAGTACTTC,CASSPGGGGRETQYF,TRBJ2-5,TRBV7-3,TRBD2
TGTGCCAGTAATCCGAACGGGTACACCGGGGAGCTGTTTTTT,CASNPNGYTGELFF,TRBJ2-2,TRBV19,NA
TGCAGCGTTGAAAACTCTAACTACGAGCAGTACTTC,CSVENSNYEQYF,TRBJ2-7,TRBV29-1,NA
TGTGCCAGCAGCTTGCGTGGACTAGCGGGGGTCCCCCGAACCGGGGAGCTGTTTTTT,CASSLRGLAGVPRTGELFF,TRBJ2-2,TRBV5-4,TRBD2
TGTGCCAGCTCAACTGACAGGGTTACTAATGAAAAACTGTTTTTT,CASSTDRVTNEKLFF,TRBJ1-4,TRBV18,TRBD1
TGCAGCGTTGGACGACAGGGAGTAAGCGACGAGCAGTACTTC,CSVGRQGVSDEQYF,TRBJ2-7,TRBV29-1,TRBD1
TGTGCCAGCAGCCGCCCGTTGACAGGGAATGCCTACGAGCAGTACTTC,CASSRPLTGNAYEQYF,TRBJ2-7,TRBV28,TRBD1
TGTGCCAGCAGCCGTGGGACTAGCGGGAGGGGACCCCTTGAGCAGTTCTTC,CASSRGTSGRGPLEQFF,TRBJ2-1,TRBV27,TRBD2
TGCGCCAGCAGCTTGGCCGCCAGCGGTAGATACGAGCAGTACTTC,CASSLAASGRYEQYF,TRBJ2-7,TRBV5-4,NA
TGTGCCTGGAGTGTACAGGTCGACTATGGCTACACCTTC,CAWSVQVDYGYTF,TRBJ1-2,TRBV30,NA
TGTGCCAGCAGTTTGGGGGGAGTTCAGCCCCAGCATTTT,CASSLGGVQPQHF,TRBJ1-5,TRBV27,NA
TGCAGCGGAAAGGACAGGGAGGCTGAAAAACTGTTTTTT,CSGKDREAEKLFF,TRBJ1-4,TRBV29-1,TRBD1
TGTGCCAGCAGCCCGACTAGCGGAGGGGTCGCAGATACGCAGTATTTT,CASSPTSGGVADTQYF,TRBJ2-3,TRBV7-2,TRBD2
TGTGCCAGCTCACCACCTAACGACAGGGATGAGGCTTTCTTT,CASSPPNDRDEAFF,TRBJ1-1,TRBV18,TRBD1
TGTGCCAGCAGCCACCAGGCCACCTACGAGCAGTACTTC,CASSHQATYEQYF,TRBJ2-7,TRBV14,NA
TGCGCCAGCAGCCCCCCTCCAGGGTCGAGCTCCTACGAGCAGTACTTC,CASSPPPGSSSYEQYF,TRBJ2-7,TRBV4-1,NA
TGCAGCGCCGGGACCTACAATGAGCAGTTCTTC,CSAGTYNEQFF,TRBJ2-1,TRBV29-1,NA
TGTGCCAGCAGTTACTACAGGGGGGATGGCTACACCTTC,CASSYYRGDGYTF,TRBJ1-2,TRBV27,TRBD1
TGTGCCAGCAGCTTGAGGCTAGCGGGAACAGATACGCAGTATTTT,CASSLRLAGTDTQYF,TRBJ2-3,TRBV5-4,TRBD2
TGCGCCAGCAGTCCTAGACAGAACTATGGCTACACCTTC,CASSPRQNYGYTF,TRBJ1-2,TRBV5-1,NA
TGTGCCAGCAGTTTACCGACAGCAATGAACACTGAAGCTTTCTTT,CASSLPTAMNTEAFF,TRBJ1-1,TRBV28,NA
TGTGCCACCAGCAGAGTAGGGGGCAACGGAAAACTGTTTTTT,CATSRVGGNGKLFF,TRBJ1-4,TRBV15,TRBD1
TGTGCCAGCAGCCAACTAACAGGGGACACTGAAGCTTTCTTT,CASSQLTGDTEAFF,TRBJ1-1,TRBV4-2,TRBD1
TGTGCCACCAGCAGGAACAGGGGGAACACTGAAGCTTTCTTT,CATSRNRGNTEAFF,TRBJ1-1,TRBV15,TRBD1
TGTGCCATCAGTTCGCCGGACAGGGGCACAGATACGCAGTATTTT,CAISSPDRGTDTQYF,TRBJ2-3,TRBV10-3,TRBD1
TGTGCCACCCGGGGACAGCAAGAGACCCAGTACTTC,CATRGQQETQYF,TRBJ2-5,TRBV10-3,TRBD1
TGCAGCGTTGAGGTCCAGGGCAGAACATACAATGAGCAGTTCTTC,CSVEVQGRTYNEQFF,TRBJ2-1,TRBV29-1,NA
TGTGCCAGCACGTCTCCCGGAAACACCATATATTTT,CASTSPGNTIYF,TRBJ1-3,TRBV6-5,NA
TGTGCCAGCAGCAAAGCAGGGGGCACAGATACGCAGTATTTT,CASSKAGGTDTQYF,TRBJ2-3,TRBV21-1,NA
TGTGCCTGGAGTGTAAGTAGAACCACGCAACCCCTCCACTTT,CAWSVSRTTQPLHF,TRBJ1-6,TRBV30,NA
TGTGCCAGCAGTGTGGAGGAATTGCAAGAGCAGTACTTC,CASSVEELQEQYF,TRBJ2-7,TRBV2,NA
TGTGCCTGGAGGCGCGGGCAGTACCAAGAGACCCAGTACTTC,CAWRRGQYQETQYF,TRBJ2-5,TRBV30,NA
TGTGCCAGCAGCTTAGTTCTTCTGATGATGGCCTCTGGGGCCAACGTCCTGACTTTC,CASSLVLLMMASGANVLTF,TRBJ2-6,TRBV11-2,NA
TGCGCCAGCAGCTTGGGGGCGACAGGGAGGAACACTGAAGCTTTCTTT,CASSLGATGRNTEAFF,TRBJ1-1,TRBV5-1,TRBD1
TGTGCCACCAGCAGAGATCTTTTTTACGGCAGCGCGAACACCGGGGAGCTGTTTTTT,CATSRDLFYGSANTGELFF,TRBJ2-2,TRBV15,NA
TGCGCCAGCAGGTGGGGCGCAGGGGGAAGCTCTGGGGCCAACGTCCTGACTTTC,CASRWGAGGSSGANVLTF,TRBJ2-6,TRBV5-1,TRBD1
TGTGCCAGCAGTAACGGGAGGTACAATGAGCAGTTCTTC,CASSNGRYNEQFF,TRBJ2-1,TRBV11-1,TRBD2
TGTGCCAGCAGTTTATCGGGGGGAGGACAGCCCCAGCATTTT,CASSLSGGGQPQHF,TRBJ1-5,TRBV27,NA
TGTGCCAGCAGTGACCAGGTCTTGGGGCTCACAGATACGCAGTATTTT,CASSDQVLGLTDTQYF,TRBJ2-3,TRBV2,NA
TGTGCCAGCACCCCGGTGAGCTCCTACAATGAGCAGTTCTTC,CASTPVSSYNEQFF,TRBJ2-1,TRBV2,NA
TGCAGCGTGGCCGGGAGGGCTAGCGGGAGTTTGGATACGCAGTATTTT,CSVAGRASGSLDTQYF,TRBJ2-3,TRBV29-1,TRBD2
TGTGCCAGCAGCCGACTAGCGGGGGGGGGAAATGAGCAGTTCTTC,CASSRLAGGGNEQFF,TRBJ2-1,TRBV7-2,TRBD2
TGTGCCAGCAGCGTAGACGGACAGGATGGCTATGGCTACACCTTC,CASSVDGQDGYGYTF,TRBJ1-2,TRBV9,TRBD1
TGTGCTAGTGGTTTGGAGGGGGGGCCTAGGGATGGCTACACCTTC,CASGLEGGPRDGYTF,TRBJ1-2,TRBV12-5,NA
TGTGCCAGCAGCGTACCGGGACAGGGAGGCATTCAGTACTTC,CASSVPGQGGIQYF,TRBJ2-4,TRBV7-9,TRBD1
TGTGCCAGCTCACCATATTCAGACACTGAAGCTTTCTTT,CASSPYSDTEAFF,TRBJ1-1,TRBV18,NA
TGTGCCAGCATGTGGGAGGGCCTCGGTGAGCAGTTCTTC,CASMWEGLGEQFF,TRBJ2-1,TRBV2,TRBD2
TGTGCCAGCAGCCCGGCGGACTACGAGCAGTACTTC,CASSPADYEQYF,TRBJ2-7,TRBV7-9,NA
TGCAGCGTTGTCCCGACTTTAGGTGGCTACACCTTC,CSVVPTLGGYTF,TRBJ1-2,TRBV29-1,NA
TGCGCCAGCAGCCCCGGGACTAGCGGTTACAATGAGCAGTTCTTC,CASSPGTSGYNEQFF,TRBJ2-1,TRBV5-1,TRBD2
TGTGCCAGCGGCGTTACGGGAAGGGGGACTGAAGCTTTCTTT,CASGVTGRGTEAFF,TRBJ1-1,TRBV7-9,NA
TGCAGCGTCCTTGGGAGTGATGAAAAACTGTTTTTT,CSVLGSDEKLFF,TRBJ1-4,TRBV29-1,NA
TGTGCCAGCAGTCCCAGTCCTCTAGCGAACCAAGAGACCCAGTACTTC,CASSPSPLANQETQYF,TRBJ2-5,TRBV9,NA
TGCGCCAGCAGCTCTGAAGGGACTAGCGGGAGGAGCTCCTACAATGAGCAGTTCTTC,CASSSEGTSGRSSYNEQFF,TRBJ2-1,TRBV5-1,TRBD2